A single sample gave rise to the 3 T cell receptor beta chains below, sequenced in a study of T cell repertoires in cytomegalovirus infection. Each CDR3 protein gets one entry after TCRdb re-called the reads with MiXCR. The table shows about 260,000 distinct CDR3 sequences, with roughly 9.1% occurring only once. The specimen was PBMCs. All receptors derive from a human donor in good health (CMV status not recorded). Some clones in this sample may be carry-over from other donors' samples.

The sample holds a few counts of this clonotype. The V and J genes are TRBV7-2 and TRBJ1-4; TRBD1 aligns across 7 bases. In germline, CDR1 is SGHTA, CDR2 FQGNSA. The CDR3 covers 19 residues. V trimming: 1 base; J trimming: 3 bases; junction bases outside the gene matches: 14. The CDR3 region has the DNA TGTGCCAGCAGCTTAGGGCTTTTCGTAGGGGGCTTCGCTAATGAAAAACTGTTTTTT. This sequence encodes CASSLGLFVGGFANEKLFF.

This clonotype was seen ten or more times. V and J are TRBV7-3 and TRBJ2-2; 9 nucleotides line up with TRBD1. The length of the CDR3 is 12 residues. V trimming: 3 bases; J trimming: 13 bases; junction bases outside the gene matches: 3. CDR1 is SGHTA and CDR2 is FQGTGA in the germline V gene. The CDR3 loop is CASSFPGQGLFF. CDR3 bases: TGTGCCAGCAGCTTCCCGGGACAGGGGCTGTTTTTT.

This clonotype was seen at least ten times. The genes are TRBV12-3 or TRBV12-4 and TRBJ2-6; D is unclear. The CDR3 sequence is 15 residues long. The V and J ends lost 6 bases and 0 bases respectively, with 9 bases between them. The CDR3 DNA reads TGTGCCAGCAGACCCCAAGACTCTGGGGCCAACGTCCTGACTTTC. This translates into CASRPQDSGANVLTF.